This TCR beta chain stems from a study of blood T cells in healthy people across ages (dated by TCRdb to between 2014 and 2016). Notes on the research overall: In model experiments, template switching captured about one uniquely barcoded TCR beta cDNA molecule for every two T cells. Using deep sequencing normalized with unique cDNA molecular identifiers, the study measured how TCR beta repertoire diversity changes with age. Four age groups were formed from the donors: young (average around 15 years), middle-aged (more than 35), aged (over 55) and long-lived (less than 85). Donors of different ages were randomly distributed across sequencing lanes to avoid experimental bias. The study analyzed two additional independent replicas of 1 million unique cDNA reads from the same blood draw for two donors, one aged 18 to 30 and one aged 80 or older.

Library preparation employed 5' RACE. These reads were obtained on an Illumina HiSeq 2500. A second about 7 to 12 cycle PCR used a sample-barcoded 5' primer and a J-beta primer mix. Each TCR beta cDNA molecule received a unique molecular identifier from a template-switch 5' adaptor carrying 12 random nucleotides. Each sample yielded at least 2.5 million CDR3-containing paired-end reads. All of the RNA was converted into first-strand cDNA using the Mint cDNA synthesis kit, with a TRBC-specific oligonucleotide serving as the primer. All cDNA was treated with uracil-DNA glycosylase and then went through a first 18-cycle PCR with the universal primers M1SS and BC2_uni_R. Processing in the source paper ran as follows. Normalization of each sample was performed by random selection of 1 million high-quality reads, each carrying a distinct molecular identifier. Instead of being binned into consensus sequences, reads that shared molecular identifiers were thrown out. MiTCR, run with a Q25 quality threshold and the strictest error-elimination algorithm, handled CDR3 identification, clonotype clustering and error correction. A nonparametric unseen species model using Euler transformation provided a lower-bound estimate of total TCR beta diversity. In-frame beta chains were kept once TCRdb had trimmed the public reads at Q25 with fastp and called clones with MiXCR. Each entry is one CDR3 protein sequence, shown with its most common DNA and genes. These V and J calls are TCRdb output, not the study's own analysis. Here the sample has about 810,000 distinct CDR3 sequences; roughly 35% occur a single time. The ten largest clones capture 10% to 15% of the sample.

What the work shows at the level of the full study, not this receptor alone: Estimates of total diversity based on one million sequenced T cells were regarded as lower bounds and as underestimates. Because the CMV infection status of the donors was unknown, age-related changes in expanded clonotypes may potentially have been confounded. Compared with the aged group, the long-lived group had more naive CD4+ T cells, fewer expanded clones and increased TCR diversity, suggesting age selection. Observed TCR beta diversity per million T cells fell roughly linearly with age, and a significant reduction was already apparent by age around 44. There was a strong correlation between observed TCR beta diversity and the percentage of naive T cells measured by flow cytometry. Conclusive comparison of naive and antigen-experienced compartments was prevented by the profiling of bulk unsorted PBMCs.

The donors were under 40 Caucasian individuals from Russia, aged 6 to 90 years, who were systemically healthy. About 10 milliliters of peripheral blood were collected from each donor into EDTA-treated Vacutainer tubes. Ficoll-Paque density-gradient centrifugation was used to isolate PBMCs, with at least 6 million obtained per sample. Trizol reagent was used to extract total RNA from PBMCs, with at least 6 micrograms per sample. Naive CD45RAhigh/CD27high T cell percentages were measured by flow cytometry on a PBMC aliquot from every donor. This clonotype appeared a single time. Which antigen it targets is not known. No much larger clone is present one base from it, and per-base qualities are unavailable. One read alone is weak evidence. The source material was blood. The clonotype comes from a man between 18 and 35 years old in good health.

The nucleotide sequence is given as TGCGCCAGCGGAAAAACAGGGGGGATAAACGAGCAGTACTTC. Its protein reads: CASGKTGGINEQYF. This chain is built from TRBV5-1 and TRBJ2-7; TRBD1 lines up with 8 middle nucleotides. Trimming removed 7 bases from V and 5 bases from J; the gene matches leave 11 bases unexplained. The CDR3 runs 14 amino acids, cysteine and phenylalanine included. Only CDR3 DNA remains: 42 bases, in frame from the first base. For CDR1 and CDR2, the germline V gene lists SGHRS and YFSETQ.